Following are 5 T cell receptor beta chains from one sample sequenced in a study of T cell changes during pregnancy in multiple sclerosis. TCRdb keeps only in-frame clones here, not all; method: immunoSEQ multiplex PCR. The sample carries about 31,000 clones, around nine tenths recorded once. The source was CD8+ T cells from peripheral blood mononuclear cells, collected in the second trimester of pregnancy. The receptors originated from a female donor with multiple sclerosis, enrolled in a pregnancy study.

The chain is built from TRBV21-1 and TRBJ2-2; TRBD2 is the table's D call and was not checked against the DNA. TRBV21-1 is reported as a pseudogene. The CDR3 runs to 18 residues. The CDR3 sequence is CASSRGTSGRAGTGELFF. The CDR3, as DNA: TGTGCCAGCAGCAGAGGGACTAGCGGGAGGGCGGGAACCGGGGAGCTGTTTTTT.

This rearrangement joins TRBV4-1 to TRBJ2-7; D uncertain. Germline V gene data show CDR1 as MGHRA and CDR2 as YSYEKL. The V end lost 1 base, the J end lost 0 bases, and 13 bases lay between the germline ends. The CDR3 consists of 16 residues. The CDR3 DNA is TGCGCCAGCAGCCAAGGCCCGCTCGGAGCCTCCTACGAGCAGTACTTC. This codes for CASSQGPLGASYEQYF.

The chain joins TRBV7-6 to TRBJ2-3, with a tentative D call TRBD2 (6 bases). Germline CDR1 SGHVS, CDR2 FNYEAQ. This CDR3 region has 13 residues. The V end was cut by 5 bases, the J end by 6 bases, with 12 bases between. In nucleotides, the CDR3 is TGTGCCAGCAGCCCCTTGGGGAGGGATACGCAGTATTTT. It specifies CASSPLGRDTQYF.

This clone was seen a few times. The gene calls are TRBV4-2 and TRBJ2-6, with D perhaps TRBD1 (6 bases). The germline V gene encodes CDR1 LGHNA and CDR2 YNFKEQ. V was trimmed by 0 bases and J by 4 bases, leaving 7 bases between them. The CDR3 loop spans 15 amino acids. This CDR3 is CASSQDTGGANVLTF. DNA for the CDR3: TGTGCCAGCAGCCAAGATACAGGGGGGGCCAACGTCCTGACTTTC.

This chain links TRBV18 with TRBJ2-3; a possible D gene is TRBD2 (6 bases). V lost 6 bases to trimming and J lost 1 base, with 14 bases between them. Germline V gene data show CDR1 as KGHSH and CDR2 as LQKENI. There are 15 residues in the CDR3. CDR3 sequence reads: CASSSDYPRTDTQYF. The CDR3, as DNA: TGTGCCAGCTCCTCGGACTACCCGCGCACAGATACGCAGTATTTT.